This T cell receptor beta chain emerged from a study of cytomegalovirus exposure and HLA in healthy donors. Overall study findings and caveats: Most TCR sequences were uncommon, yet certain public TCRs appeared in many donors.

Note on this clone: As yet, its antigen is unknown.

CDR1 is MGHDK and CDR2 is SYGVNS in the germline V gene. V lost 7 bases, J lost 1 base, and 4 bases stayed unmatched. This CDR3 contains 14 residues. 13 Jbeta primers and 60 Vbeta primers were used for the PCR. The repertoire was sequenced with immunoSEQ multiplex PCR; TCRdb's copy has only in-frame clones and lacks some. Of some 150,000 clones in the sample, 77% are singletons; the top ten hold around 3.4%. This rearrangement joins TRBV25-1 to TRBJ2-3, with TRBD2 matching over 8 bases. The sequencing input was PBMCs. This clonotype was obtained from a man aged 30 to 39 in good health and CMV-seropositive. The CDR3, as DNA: TGTGCCAGCACCGCGGGGGGCGGCACAGATACGCAGTATTTT. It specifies CASTAGGGTDTQYF.